These T cell receptor beta chains were read from a single sample in a study of blood T cell repertoires in COVID-19. TCRdb's copy holds only in-frame clones and misses some; the assay was immunoSEQ multiplex PCR. The data show about 400,000 clones, approximately 85% seen once. Sample: PBMCs or T cells enriched from blood (not recorded which). The receptors derive from a woman aged 40 to 49 with acute COVID-19. Each CDR3 is given with its conserved first and last residue.

len: 13
v_gene: TRBV27
CDR3aa: CASSWRVKSPLHF

len: 15
v_gene: TRBV7-9
CDR3aa: CASSYFGLAGREQFF

len: 17
v_gene: TRBV27
CDR3aa: CASSLSWASGGLETQYF

len: 14
v_gene: TRBV4-1
CDR3aa: CASSQGSNNQPQHF

len: 15
v_gene: TRBV7-9
CDR3aa: CASSLGRGLAYGYTF

len: 17
v_gene: TRBV4-1
CDR3aa: CASSQFARGRSGNTIYF

len: 14
v_gene: TRBV7-2
CDR3aa: CAKHREPPQDTQYF

len: 21
v_gene: TRBV10-3
CDR3aa: CAISESIWLEKSGGAHNEQFF

len: 13
v_gene: TRBV4-1
CDR3aa: CASSQVGGETQYF

len: 14
v_gene: TRBV5-1
CDR3aa: CASSEDASRYEQYF

len: 12
v_gene: TRBV12-3/TRBV12-4
CDR3aa: CASTYGPSEAFF

len: 15
v_gene: TRBV5-6
CDR3aa: CASSLVGQGTETQYF

len: 16
v_gene: TRBV10-3
CDR3aa: CAISESRGPTNEKLFF

len: 15
v_gene: TRBV6-2/TRBV6-3
CDR3aa: CASSSHTGSYTEAFF

len: 15
v_gene: TRBV18
CDR3aa: CASSRSSQGGTEAFF

len: 12
v_gene: TRBV19
CDR3aa: CASTIPGRRAFF

len: 14
v_gene: TRBV5-6
CDR3aa: CASSLAWQGYGYTF

len: 15
v_gene: TRBV27
CDR3aa: CATNGGGAGNNEQFF

len: 12
v_gene: TRBV24-1
CDR3aa: CATTSGEGKLFF

len: 15
v_gene: TRBV9
CDR3aa: CASSVGPSSNQPQHF

len: 11
v_gene: TRBV3-1/TRBV3-2
CDR3aa: CASSQAYEQFF

len: 16
v_gene: TRBV7-2
CDR3aa: CASSFANAPFGNEQFF

len: 13
v_gene: TRBV10-3
CDR3aa: CAISESSDQPQHF

len: 11
v_gene: TRBV20-1
CDR3aa: CSATGGNEQFF

len: 14
v_gene: TRBV10-1
CDR3aa: CASSESGSSYEQYF

len: 14
v_gene: TRBV6-5
CDR3aa: CASRQGARTTEAFF

len: 16
v_gene: TRBV5-6
CDR3aa: CASSLGTAGHQETQYF

len: 14
v_gene: TRBV29-1
CDR3aa: CSVKFSGLNTEAFF

len: 15
v_gene: TRBV19
CDR3aa: CASSTPRQGLVPQHF

len: 15
v_gene: TRBV6-5
CDR3aa: CASSSPDRGNSEQYF

len: 15
v_gene: TRBV5-4
CDR3aa: CASSLGGAGKDTQYF

len: 15
v_gene: TRBV10-1
CDR3aa: CASSRVKGYQETQYF

len: 11
v_gene: TRBV12-3/TRBV12-4
CDR3aa: CASRNRATQYF

len: 13
v_gene: TRBV30
CDR3aa: CAWSGTGGAEAFF

len: 11
v_gene: TRBV2
CDR3aa: CASNYYNEQFF

len: 13
v_gene: TRBV18
CDR3aa: CASSPSRNQPQHF

len: 15
v_gene: TRBV27
CDR3aa: CASSDGTSNTGELFF

len: 14
v_gene: TRBV6-1
CDR3aa: CASSEVGAYYGYTF

len: 16
v_gene: TRBV4-1
CDR3aa: CASSQDPGTGRDTQYF

len: 13
v_gene: TRBV6-5
CDR3aa: CAIEPGQAYEQYF

len: 13
v_gene: TRBV30
CDR3aa: CAWDYKRNSPLHF